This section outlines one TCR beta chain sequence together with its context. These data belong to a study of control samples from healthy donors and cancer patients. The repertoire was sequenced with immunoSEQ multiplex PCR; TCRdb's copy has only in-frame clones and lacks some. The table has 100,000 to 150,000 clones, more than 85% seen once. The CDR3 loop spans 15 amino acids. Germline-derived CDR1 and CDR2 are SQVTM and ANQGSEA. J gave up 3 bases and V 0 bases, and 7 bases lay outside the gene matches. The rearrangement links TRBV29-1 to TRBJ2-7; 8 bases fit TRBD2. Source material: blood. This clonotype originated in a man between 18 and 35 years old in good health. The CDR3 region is CSVEDREGQGYEQYF. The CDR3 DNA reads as TGCAGCGTTGAAGACCGGGAGGGGCAGGGCTACGAGCAGTACTTC.